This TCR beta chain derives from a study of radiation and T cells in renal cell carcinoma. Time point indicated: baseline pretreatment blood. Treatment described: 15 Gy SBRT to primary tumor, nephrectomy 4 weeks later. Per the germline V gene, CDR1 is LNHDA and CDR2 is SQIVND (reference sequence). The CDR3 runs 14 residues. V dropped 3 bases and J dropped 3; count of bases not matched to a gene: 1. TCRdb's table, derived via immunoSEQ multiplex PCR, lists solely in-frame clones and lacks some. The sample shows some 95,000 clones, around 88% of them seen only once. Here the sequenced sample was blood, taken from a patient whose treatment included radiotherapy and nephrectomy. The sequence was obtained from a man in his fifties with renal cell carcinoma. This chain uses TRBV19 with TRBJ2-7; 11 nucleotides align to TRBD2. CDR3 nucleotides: TGTGCCAGTAGTATTGGGACTAGCGGCTACGAGCAGTACTTC. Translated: CASSIGTSGYEQYF. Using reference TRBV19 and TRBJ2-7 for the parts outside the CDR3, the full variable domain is DGGITQSPKYLFRKEGQNVTLSCEQNLNHDAMYWYRQDPGQGLRLIYYSQIVNDFQKGDIAEGYSVSREKKESFPLTVTSAQKNPTAFYLCASSIGTSGYEQYFGPGTRLTVT.